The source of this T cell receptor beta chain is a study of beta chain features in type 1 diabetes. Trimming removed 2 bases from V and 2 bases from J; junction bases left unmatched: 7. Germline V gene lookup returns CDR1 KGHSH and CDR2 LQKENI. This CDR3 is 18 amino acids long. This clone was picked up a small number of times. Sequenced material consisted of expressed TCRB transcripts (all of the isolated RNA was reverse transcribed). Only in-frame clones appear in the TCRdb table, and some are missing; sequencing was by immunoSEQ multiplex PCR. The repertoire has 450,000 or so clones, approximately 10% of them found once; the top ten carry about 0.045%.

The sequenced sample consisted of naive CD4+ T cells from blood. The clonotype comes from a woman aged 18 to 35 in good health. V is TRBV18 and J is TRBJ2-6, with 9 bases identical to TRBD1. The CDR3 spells CASSPTTGGPAGANVLTF. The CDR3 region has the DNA TGTGCCAGCTCACCAACGACAGGGGGTCCCGCTGGGGCCAACGTCCTGACTTTC.